The source of this T cell receptor beta chain is a study of T cell repertoires in cytomegalovirus infection. Study-wide context: Well-studied HLA-B-restricted CMV epitopes were used in the study alongside recently identified HLA-C-restricted ones. Both CMV infection and a matching HLA type were indicated by public TCR beta signatures.

This clonotype appeared many times. The antigen is undetermined. Study-wide points: HLA-C-restricted TCR beta clonotypes specific for CMV led the ex vivo response.

Via MiXCR, TCRdb re-called the reads, giving one row per CDR3 protein. The data contain roughly 990,000 distinct CDR3 sequences, more than 25% of them singletons. Per the germline V gene, CDR1 is MNHNY and CDR2 is SVGAGI (reference sequence). This CDR3 spans 16 amino acids. Trimming removed 1 base from V and 1 base from J; junction bases left unmatched: 6. This chain connects TRBV6-6 to TRBJ1-1; 7 nucleotides match TRBD1. The source material was cultured CD8+ T cells from PBMCs, sampled from culture after CMV antigen stimulation. This receptor was taken from a human donor in good health (CMV status not recorded). Some clones in this sample may be carry-over from other donors' samples. CDR3 nucleotides: TGTGCCAGCAGTTACTATTCACCAGGGGGGAACACTGAAGCTTTCTTT. It is translated as CASSYYSPGGNTEAFF.